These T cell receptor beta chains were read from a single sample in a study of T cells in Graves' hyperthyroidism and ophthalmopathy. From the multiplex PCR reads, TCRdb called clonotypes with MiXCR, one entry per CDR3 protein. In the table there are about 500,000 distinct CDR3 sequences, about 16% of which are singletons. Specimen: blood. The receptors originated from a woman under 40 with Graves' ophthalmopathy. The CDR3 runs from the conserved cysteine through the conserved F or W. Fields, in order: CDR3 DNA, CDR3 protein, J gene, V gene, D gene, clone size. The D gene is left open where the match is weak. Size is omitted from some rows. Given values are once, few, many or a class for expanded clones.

DNA: TGCAGTGCTAGAGATTTCCGACGGGATAATGAAAAACTGTTTTTT
CDR3: CSARDFRRDNEKLFF
J: TRBJ1-4
V: TRBV20-1
D: .
size: many

DNA: TGTGCCAGCAGGGATTGGATAGGGCTAGAGGATGAGCAGTTCTTC
CDR3: CASRDWIGLEDEQFF
J: TRBJ2-1
V: TRBV2
D: .
size: many

DNA: TGTGCCATCAGTGAGTTAAAATCTCAGGCCGACAGGACCCTTTCCTACGAGCAGTACTTC
CDR3: CAISELKSQADRTLSYEQYF
J: TRBJ2-7
V: TRBV10-3
D: .
size: many

DNA: TGTGCCAGCAGCCGACAGGGGGCCATTGGCTACACCTTC
CDR3: CASSRQGAIGYTF
J: TRBJ1-2
V: TRBV7-2
D: TRBD1
size: .

DNA: TGCAGTGCTGATGCCCCAGAGTTAACTAACACTGAAGCTTTCTTT
CDR3: CSADAPELTNTEAFF
J: TRBJ1-1
V: TRBV20-1
D: .
size: many

DNA: TGTGCCAGCAGCTTGTTTACAGACCGTCAGGCCTACGAGCAGTACTTC
CDR3: CASSLFTDRQAYEQYF
J: TRBJ2-7
V: TRBV5-6
D: .
size: many

DNA: TGTGCCGGCAGGGGTTTTGATGAGCAGTTCTTC
CDR3: CAGRGFDEQFF
J: TRBJ2-1
V: TRBV2
D: .
size: .

DNA: TGTGCCAGCACCGACCCCCTTGCTAGTTCCTACGAGCAGTACTTC
CDR3: CASTDPLASSYEQYF
J: TRBJ2-7
V: TRBV2
D: .
size: .

DNA: TGTGCCAGCACTACCACAGGGGGCGGCTACGAGCAGTACTTC
CDR3: CASTTTGGGYEQYF
J: TRBJ2-7
V: TRBV6-1
D: TRBD1
size: .

DNA: TGCAGCGTTGAAAAGGGGCCGCATGGCTACACCTTC
CDR3: CSVEKGPHGYTF
J: TRBJ1-2
V: TRBV29-1
D: .
size: .

DNA: TGCGCCAGCAGCTTAACAGGGGGCGGAGAAAAACTGTTTTTT
CDR3: CASSLTGGGEKLFF
J: TRBJ1-4
V: TRBV5-1
D: TRBD1
size: few

DNA: TGTGCCAGGAGAGGCCCGGGGGGGGACACTGAAGCTTTCTTT
CDR3: CARRGPGGDTEAFF
J: TRBJ1-1
V: TRBV7-9
D: .
size: once

DNA: TGCGCCAGCAGCCAGCAGGGGGTCAGCACAGATACGCAGTATTTT
CDR3: CASSQQGVSTDTQYF
J: TRBJ2-3
V: TRBV5-1
D: TRBD1
size: .

DNA: TGTGCCAGCAGTTTTGTGGGACTAGCGAGGTTCAATGAGCAGTTCTTC
CDR3: CASSFVGLARFNEQFF
J: TRBJ2-1
V: TRBV28
D: TRBD2
size: few

DNA: TGTGCCAGCAGCTCGCGAGGGAGGCTATTACTCGAGCAGTACTTC
CDR3: CASSSRGRLLLEQYF
J: TRBJ2-7
V: TRBV28
D: .
size: many

DNA: TGTGCCAGCAGCTTTGGACTAGCATCGGATACGCAGTATTTT
CDR3: CASSFGLASDTQYF
J: TRBJ2-3
V: TRBV7-9
D: TRBD2
size: .

DNA: TGTGCCAGAGTAGGCCCGGGGATGGGCACCGGGGAGCTGTTTTTT
CDR3: CARVGPGMGTGELFF
J: TRBJ2-2
V: TRBV12-3/TRBV12-4
D: .
size: .

DNA: TGTGCCAGCTGGTCCGGGAGTAGGTACGAGCAGTACTTC
CDR3: CASWSGSRYEQYF
J: TRBJ2-7
V: TRBV28
D: .
size: .

DNA: TGTGCCTGCCGGGGACAGGGGGGGACTGAAGCTTTCTTT
CDR3: CACRGQGGTEAFF
J: TRBJ1-1
V: TRBV30
D: TRBD1
size: many

DNA: TGTGCCTCTCGGGGCGAGGCAACTAATGAAAAACTGTTTTTT
CDR3: CASRGEATNEKLFF
J: TRBJ1-4
V: TRBV7-2
D: .
size: few

DNA: TGTGCCAGCAGCTTGTTAGGGACAGGGCTGACTGAGACCCAGTACTTC
CDR3: CASSLLGTGLTETQYF
J: TRBJ2-5
V: TRBV7-2
D: TRBD1
size: .

DNA: TGTGCCAGCAGTTACTTGGGACAGGGGGCGAATGAGCAGTTCTTC
CDR3: CASSYLGQGANEQFF
J: TRBJ2-1
V: TRBV6-5
D: TRBD1
size: many

DNA: TGCAGTGTCGCCGACAGGGACACAGATACGCAGTATTTT
CDR3: CSVADRDTDTQYF
J: TRBJ2-3
V: TRBV20-1
D: TRBD1
size: many

DNA: TGCGCCAGCAGCCCGACAGGGAACGAGGGCGAGCAGTACTTC
CDR3: CASSPTGNEGEQYF
J: TRBJ2-7
V: TRBV5-1
D: TRBD1
size: many

DNA: TGCGCCAGCAGCCAAACTGACGGACCCTACGAGCAGTACTTC
CDR3: CASSQTDGPYEQYF
J: TRBJ2-7
V: TRBV4-3
D: .
size: .

DNA: TGTGCCAGCAGTTTATCCCCCACCGGGGAGCTGTTTTTT
CDR3: CASSLSPTGELFF
J: TRBJ2-2
V: TRBV28
D: .
size: .

DNA: TGTGCCAGCAAGCGAGAAGCGGGAGGTGGGGTTCAGTTCTTC
CDR3: CASKREAGGGVQFF
J: TRBJ2-1
V: TRBV7-3
D: TRBD2
size: few

DNA: TGCGCCAGCAGCTTGGGGATTAGCGGAGGAGAGACCCAGTACTTC
CDR3: CASSLGISGGETQYF
J: TRBJ2-5
V: TRBV5-1
D: .
size: few

DNA: TGTGCCAGCAGCCTGATAGCGTCGAACCCCTCCGAGCAGTACTTC
CDR3: CASSLIASNPSEQYF
J: TRBJ2-7
V: TRBV7-2
D: .
size: .

DNA: TGTGCCAGCAGCCAAAACCGACTAGCGGGAACCTACAATGAGCAGTTCTTC
CDR3: CASSQNRLAGTYNEQFF
J: TRBJ2-1
V: TRBV7-2
D: TRBD2
size: .

DNA: TGTGCCAGCACCGAGACAGGATCAGACTATGGCTACACCTTC
CDR3: CASTETGSDYGYTF
J: TRBJ1-2
V: TRBV28
D: .
size: few

DNA: TGCGCCAGCGGGACAGGGTCCCAGACTGAAGCTTTCTTT
CDR3: CASGTGSQTEAFF
J: TRBJ1-1
V: TRBV5-1
D: TRBD1
size: .

DNA: TGCGCCAGCAGCTCGGGACGGAACACTGAAGCTTTCTTT
CDR3: CASSSGRNTEAFF
J: TRBJ1-1
V: TRBV5-1
D: .
size: many

DNA: TGTGCCAGCAGGGGGGCAGGCTTCTCTGGAAACACCATATATTTT
CDR3: CASRGAGFSGNTIYF
J: TRBJ1-3
V: TRBV6-1
D: .
size: few

DNA: TGTGCCAGCGGAGGCGGGAGGGACTCCTACGAGCAGTACTTC
CDR3: CASGGGRDSYEQYF
J: TRBJ2-7
V: TRBV6-1
D: TRBD2
size: .

DNA: TGTGCCAGCAGATGGGACAGGGTAACTGAAGCTTTCTTT
CDR3: CASRWDRVTEAFF
J: TRBJ1-1
V: TRBV2
D: TRBD1
size: many

DNA: TGTGCCAGCAGCCAAGATGCGGGGGGGCTCGATTATGGCTACACCTTC
CDR3: CASSQDAGGLDYGYTF
J: TRBJ1-2
V: TRBV4-2
D: .
size: few

DNA: TGTGCCAGTAGTGGCGGCCCCGGTATTTCCACTGAAGCTTTCTTT
CDR3: CASSGGPGISTEAFF
J: TRBJ1-1
V: TRBV19
D: .
size: .

DNA: TGTGCCAGCAGCTGGCCCCAGACCCCCACAGATACGCAGTATTTT
CDR3: CASSWPQTPTDTQYF
J: TRBJ2-3
V: TRBV12-3/TRBV12-4
D: .
size: many

DNA: TGTGCCTGGAGCGGACCGGGACAGAGATATTCACCCCTCCACTTT
CDR3: CAWSGPGQRYSPLHF
J: TRBJ1-6
V: TRBV30
D: TRBD1
size: many

DNA: TGTGCCAGCAGTTTTACCGGGACCCACACAGATACGCAGTATTTT
CDR3: CASSFTGTHTDTQYF
J: TRBJ2-3
V: TRBV12-3/TRBV12-4
D: .
size: .

DNA: TGTGCCAGCAGCCAAGATGAGCAGCGTCCCTATGGCTACACCTTC
CDR3: CASSQDEQRPYGYTF
J: TRBJ1-2
V: TRBV4-2
D: .
size: .

DNA: TGTGCCAGCAGCCGGGGACTCGCTTCCTACGAGCAGTACTTC
CDR3: CASSRGLASYEQYF
J: TRBJ2-7
V: TRBV7-2
D: .
size: many

DNA: TGTGCCAGCAAACTTAACTACGAGCAGTACTTC
CDR3: CASKLNYEQYF
J: TRBJ2-7
V: TRBV25-1
D: .
size: .

DNA: TGCAGCGTTGTGCCCGGGGGGTCTAGCACAGATACGCAGTATTTT
CDR3: CSVVPGGSSTDTQYF
J: TRBJ2-3
V: TRBV29-1
D: TRBD2
size: .

DNA: TGTGCCTGGAGCCTATGGGGGGAGGGGGTCCAGCATTTT
CDR3: CAWSLWGEGVQHF
J: TRBJ1-5
V: TRBV30
D: .
size: many

DNA: TGTGCCAGCAGTTTAGACGTAGGGGAGACCCAGTACTTC
CDR3: CASSLDVGETQYF
J: TRBJ2-5
V: TRBV6-2/TRBV6-3
D: .
size: .

DNA: TGTGCCAGCAGCGGGGGAGTAAACACCATATATTTT
CDR3: CASSGGVNTIYF
J: TRBJ1-3
V: TRBV12-3/TRBV12-4
D: .
size: .

DNA: TGCAGTGCTGGGTACCGCCTGGGCGGTTCGAGGGCAGATACGCAGTATTTT
CDR3: CSAGYRLGGSRADTQYF
J: TRBJ2-3
V: TRBV20-1
D: .
size: many

DNA: TGCAGTGCTAGAGATGGCCAGGCTAGCGCCCCTCAAGAGACCCAGTACTTC
CDR3: CSARDGQASAPQETQYF
J: TRBJ2-5
V: TRBV20-1
D: .
size: many

DNA: TGTGCCAGCGGCCGGATGGCTAGCGGGACTAATGAGCAGTTCTTC
CDR3: CASGRMASGTNEQFF
J: TRBJ2-1
V: TRBV6-2/TRBV6-3
D: TRBD2
size: .

DNA: TGTGCCAGCAGTTTCCTCGGACAGGGGAGCTATGGCTACACCTTC
CDR3: CASSFLGQGSYGYTF
J: TRBJ1-2
V: TRBV27
D: TRBD1
size: many